This T cell receptor beta chain was recovered during a study of patients and donors after allogeneic stem cell transplantation (dated by TCRdb to 2018 to 2021). The method behind the library was RT-PCR. Sequencing instrument: NextSeq 550. TCRdb trimmed public reads at Q25 via fastp, called clones via MiXCR and kept in-frame beta chains. Identical CDR3 proteins give one entry, which carries the most common genes and DNA. In all, the sample holds roughly 960,000 distinct CDR3 sequences, and over 15% of those were seen once. Approximately 5.9% of the sample goes to the ten largest clones. To note about this clonotype: It lacks a known antigen. Per-nucleotide qualities are absent, and no much larger clonotype sits a single base away.

Ends trimmed: V by 2 bases, J by 3 bases; bases unmatched to a gene: 7. The CDR3 goes from the cysteine to the phenylalanine over 15 residues. Here the CDR3 DNA is all that survives: 45 bases in frame from base 1. The germline V gene gives CDR1 as SGHAT and CDR2 as FQNNGV. Recombination joined TRBV11-2 with TRBJ2-7; TRBD2 lines up with 7 middle nucleotides. The sequenced material came from blood, either unsorted or a sorted T cell fraction (not recorded which). This clonotype was sampled from a human donor who was either an allogeneic HSCT recipient or a stem cell or donor lymphocyte infusion donor (not recorded which). It is not recorded whose cells these are; they may come from a transplant donor. The base sequence is TGTGCCAGCAGCTTACACCCTAGCGGATTCTACGAGCAGTACTTC. Translated, this gives CASSLHPSGFYEQYF.